The 15 T cell receptor beta chains below were found in one sample sequenced in a study of blood T cell repertoires in COVID-19. The table came from immunoSEQ multiplex PCR; TCRdb's copy has only in-frame clones and leaves some out. The sample yields 30,000 or so clones, 82% seen once. Sequenced: peripheral blood. The receptor set was obtained from an older man with active or convalescent COVID-19.

This sequence joins TRBV7-8 and TRBJ2-1; D is perhaps TRBD2 (5 bases). The germline V gene encodes CDR1 SGHVS and CDR2 FQNEAQ. Between the trimmed V and J ends, which lost 0 bases and 6 bases, there was a span of 15 bases. The CDR3 totals 16 residues. The chain's CDR3 is CASSLAVGGPVNEQFF. CDR3 DNA sequence: TGTGCCAGCAGCTTAGCCGTTGGAGGACCGGTCAATGAGCAGTTCTTC.

This clone appeared a few times. V is TRBV19 and J is TRBJ1-1, with D possibly TRBD1 on 6 matching bases. Trimming took 4 bases from V and 1 from J, leaving 10 bases between them. Germline V CDR1 and CDR2: LNHDA, SQIVND (reference sequence). This CDR3 comprises 14 residues. The CDR3 coding sequence is TGTGCCAGTAGTACCACGACAGGGAACACTGAAGCTTTCTTT. This sequence encodes CASSTTTGNTEAFF.

The chain couples TRBV4-3 to TRBJ2-2, with D tentatively TRBD1 (5 bases). Trimming removed 3 bases from V and 6 bases from J, with 11 bases in between. This CDR3 is 14 amino acids long. Germline V gene sequence: CDR1 LGHNA, CDR2 YSLEER. Here the CDR3 DNA reads TGCGCCAGCAGCCATGGCAGGGATTCCGGGGAGCTGTTTTTT. It yields the protein CASSHGRDSGELFF.

V and J are TRBV27 and TRBJ2-1, with D possibly being TRBD2 (6 bases). Germline V gene data show CDR1 as MNHEY and CDR2 as SMNVEV (reference sequence). The V and J ends lost 5 bases and 6 bases respectively, with 17 bases between them. The CDR3 is 15 residues long. In DNA form, the CDR3 reads TGTGCCAGCAGTCGCGAACTAGCCTGGGGCAATGAGCAGTTCTTC. Its protein product is CASSRELAWGNEQFF.

The chain recombines TRBV6-2 or TRBV6-3 with TRBJ2-3; TRBD1 agrees at 7 bases. The germline gives CDR1 MNHEY, CDR2 SVGEGT. This CDR3 contains 15 residues. The junction had 10 bases not matched to a gene; V was cut back by 8 bases and J by 2 bases. CDR3 in amino acids: CASGHRDSYTDTQYF. The CDR3 bases are TGTGCCAGCGGCCACCGGGACAGCTACACAGATACGCAGTATTTT.

The rearrangement links TRBV21-1 to TRBJ1-4. TRBV21-1 corresponds to a pseudogene. The CDR3 sequence is 15 residues long. As DNA, the CDR3 is TGTGCCAGCAGCAACCCAAGACCCTCGGGTGAAAAACTGTTTTTT. It is translated as CASSNPRPSGEKLFF.

CDR3 sequence (DNA): TGTGCCAGCAGTTCTCCCTCACCGGGACTAGGAGGGAAAGAGACCCAGTACTTC. Translation: CASSSPSPGLGGKETQYF. The chain couples TRBV2 to TRBJ2-5; TRBD2 matches at 8 bases. The CDR3 loop spans 18 amino acids. Germline V lookup: CDR1 SNHLY, CDR2 FYNNEI. Unmatched junction bases numbered 17, after V lost 5 bases and J lost 3 bases.

The chain has TRBV19 and TRBJ2-3; TRBD1 agrees at 9 bases. V was pared by 6 bases and J by 5 bases, with 12 bases of the junction left unmatched. The CDR3 runs to 16 residues. Germline assignment: CDR1 LNHDA and CDR2 SQIVND (reference sequence). The CDR3 region has the DNA TGTGCCAGTAGCTGGGGGGCCGGGACAGGGAGAGATACGCAGTATTTT. The encoded protein is CASSWGAGTGRDTQYF.

The V call is TRBV9, the J call TRBJ2-1; 9 positions match TRBD2. The CDR3 is made up of 14 amino acids. Per the germline V gene, CDR1 is SGDLS and CDR2 is YYNGEE. Losses at the gene ends were 2 bases for V and 7 bases for J; bases not matched to a gene: 4. CDR3 DNA sequence: TGTGCCAGCAGCGTTAGCGGGAGCGGGAATGAGCAGTTCTTC. It yields the protein CASSVSGSGNEQFF.

The rearrangement links TRBV28 to TRBJ2-7; 9 nucleotides agree with TRBD2. There are 14 residues in the CDR3. Germline assignment: CDR1 MDHEN and CDR2 SYDVKM. Trimming removed 3 bases from V and 5 bases from J; junction bases left unmatched: 5. The DNA of the CDR3 is TGTGCCAGCAGTTTCTCGGGCGGGAGGGACGAGCAGTACTTC. The encoded protein is CASSFSGGRDEQYF.

This chain links TRBV9 with TRBJ1-5; the match to TRBD1 covers 8 bases. In germline, CDR1 is SGDLS, CDR2 YYNGEE. This CDR3 spans 16 amino acids. The V gene end was trimmed by 7 bases and the J gene end by 4 bases; junction bases not matched to a gene: 13. CDR3 nucleotides: TGTGCCAGCCGCCCTGAAGTTCGGACAGGGAATCAGCCCCAGCATTTT. As protein: CASRPEVRTGNQPQHF.

The chain joins TRBV5-4 to TRBJ2-7, with 7 bases matching TRBD2. Germline assignment: CDR1 SGHNT and CDR2 YYREEE (reference sequence). J gave up 4 bases and V 4 bases, and 17 bases lay outside the gene matches. This CDR3 is 17 amino acids long. This CDR3 is CASSRGNPSSGLYEQYF. The CDR3 nucleotides are TGTGCCAGCAGCCGAGGGAACCCCTCTAGCGGACTTTACGAGCAGTACTTC.

This sequence joins TRBV18 and TRBJ2-3; D is perhaps TRBD2 (6 bases). Trimming removed 0 bases at V and 6 bases at J, with 7 bases between. The length of the CDR3 is 13 residues. Germline CDR1 reads KGHSH; CDR2 reads LQKENI. In DNA, the CDR3 is TGTGCCAGCTCACCACCGGAGGGGGATACGCAGTATTTT. It yields the protein CASSPPEGDTQYF.

This sequence joins TRBV5-1 and TRBJ2-1; D is perhaps TRBD2 (5 bases). Trimming cost V 0 bases and J 4 bases, with 5 bases left between them. The germline gives CDR1 SGHRS, CDR2 YFSETQ. CDR3 length: 13 amino acids. The CDR3 is CASSLGTYNEQFF. The CDR3 nucleotides read TGCGCCAGCAGCTTGGGGACTTACAATGAGCAGTTCTTC.

The table lists this clone with a count of one. The rearrangement uses TRBV30 and TRBJ2-3; 8 bases agree with TRBD2. This CDR3 has 14 amino acids. CDR1 is GTSNPN and CDR2 is SVGIG in the germline V gene (reference sequence). The ends lost 3 bases at V and 4 bases at J; junction bases unmatched: 6. The CDR3 bases are TGTGCCTGGAGCGGCGGGCGGGGGGCAGATACGCAGTATTTT. As protein: CAWSGGRGADTQYF.